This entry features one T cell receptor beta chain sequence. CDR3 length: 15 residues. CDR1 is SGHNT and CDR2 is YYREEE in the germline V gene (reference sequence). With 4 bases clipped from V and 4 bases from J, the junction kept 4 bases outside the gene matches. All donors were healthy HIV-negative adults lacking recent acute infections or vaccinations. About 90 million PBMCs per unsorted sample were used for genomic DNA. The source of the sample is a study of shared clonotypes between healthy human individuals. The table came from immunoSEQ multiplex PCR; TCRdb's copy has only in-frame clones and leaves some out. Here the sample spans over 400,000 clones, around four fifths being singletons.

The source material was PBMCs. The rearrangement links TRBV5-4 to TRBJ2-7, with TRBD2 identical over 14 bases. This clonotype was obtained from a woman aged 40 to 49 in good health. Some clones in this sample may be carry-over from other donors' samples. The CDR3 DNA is TGTGCCAGCAGCGCCGGGACTAGCGGGGGATACGAGCAGTACTTC. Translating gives CASSAGTSGGYEQYF.